This entry features one T cell receptor (beta chain) sequence. Living in about two dozen US areas, the participants were between about 18 and 100 years of age. Participants were placed into cohorts based on the clinical history they reported. In Cohort 3, a recovered donor had either two negative PCRs, clearance, or symptom resolution. These data are taken from a study of blood T cell repertoires in COVID-19. CDR1 is SGHDT, CDR2 YYEEEE, per germline. The CDR3 extends over 14 amino acids. With V trimmed by 3 bases and J by 2 bases, 4 bases remained unmatched. The method was immunoSEQ multiplex PCR; TCRdb's version includes in-frame clones alone and lacks a portion of them. The repertoire includes fewer than 400,000 clones, approximately 89% of them detected once, and 1.7% sits in the top ten.

This clonotype was sampled from a woman younger than 45 who had recovered from COVID-19. The sample was PBMCs or T cells enriched from blood (not recorded which). This chain uses TRBV5-6 with TRBJ2-5; TRBD1 matches 7 bases. CDR3 in amino acids: CASSWPRGQETQYF. The CDR3 DNA sequence: TGTGCCAGCAGCTGGCCCAGGGGGCAAGAGACCCAGTACTTC.